This T cell receptor (beta chain) originates from a study of T cell repertoires in cytomegalovirus infection (dated by TCRdb to between 2018 and 2021). Regarding the complete study: Donor HLA type was relevant to the analysis, because carriage of CMV infection together with the matching HLA type was indicated by public TCR beta signatures.

This clonotype was observed a single time. There is no known antigen for this receptor. This could be a read error, since a much larger clone is one nucleotide away. Beyond this particular receptor, the publication reports: In both this cohort and an independent roughly 400-donor cohort, the cumulative frequency of public TCR beta family members distinguished carriers of CMV infection plus the relevant HLA type. The ex vivo response was dominated by HLA-C-restricted CMV-specific TCR beta clonotypes, and the single most frequent clonotype in two of eight donors was supplied by these HLA-C-restricted clonotypes.

Sequencing was carried out with an Illumina HiSeq 1500. TCRdb handled the public reads itself, with Q25 trimming in fastp and clone calling in MiXCR, and kept productive beta chains. Under each unique CDR3 protein, matching rows form one entry showing the most common genes and DNA. In this sample the table shows about 360,000 distinct CDR3 sequences, 15% to 20% of which occur a single time. Approximately 10% of the sample belongs to the ten largest clones. V is clipped by 5 bases and J by 3 bases, and the sequence between their germline boundaries is 10 bases long. From cysteine to phenylalanine, the CDR3 is 14 amino acids long. Only the CDR3 region is kept as DNA, spanning 42 bases read in frame from base 1. Sequences SEHNR (CDR1) and FQNEAQ (CDR2) are obtained from the germline V gene (reference sequence).

The sequence was collected from a human donor in good health (CMV status not recorded). Some clones in this sample may be carry-over from other donors' samples. The rearrangement joined TRBV7-9 to TRBJ1-4; perhaps TRBD1 is the D gene, with 5 bases matching. The sequencing input was PBMCs. The nucleotide sequence is given as TGTGCCAGCAGCACGGGGGGGGCTAATGAAAAACTGTTTTTT. This yields the protein CASSTGGANEKLFF.